This is a list of T cell receptor beta chains from one sample in a study of shared T cell receptors in the human thymus. TCRdb's table, derived via immunoSEQ multiplex PCR, lists solely in-frame clones and lacks some. The repertoire holds hundreds of thousands of clones, with around 87% as singletons. These data are also associated with another study on human thymus T cells.

Sequenced: thymocytes. The receptors come from a boy under two years old with a congenital heart defect. CDR3s include the opening cysteine and the closing phenylalanine or tryptophan. D genes are given only for firm matches. Expanded clones get a size class; other rows say once, few or many, or leave the size out.

>TRBD1|TRBV28|-|TRBJ1-1
TGTGCCAGCAGCCCGGGACAGGGGGTTTCTGAAGCTTTCTTT
CASSPGQGVSEAFF
>TRBD1|TRBV2|-|TRBJ1-2
TGTGCCAGCAGAGACAGGGATCGGGCGGGCTACACCTTC
CASRDRDRAGYTF
>TRBD1|TRBV9|-|TRBJ1-2
TGTGCCAGCAGCGTAGATTCCAGGGGGATCTATGGCTACACCTTC
CASSVDSRGIYGYTF
>TRBD1|TRBV19|-|TRBJ1-1
TGTGCCAGTAGCCGACAGGGTATTTTAGTCTCGGGCACTGAAGCTTTCTTT
CASSRQGILVSGTEAFF
>TRBD1|TRBV5-1|-|TRBJ2-6
TGCGCCAGCAGCTTTATTGAAAACAGGGGGTCTCTGATTACCGGGGCCAACGTCCTGACTTTC
CASSFIENRGSLITGANVLTF
>TRBD2|TRBV28|few|TRBJ2-1
TGTGCCAGCAGTTCCTTCTCTAGCGGTGAGCAGTTCTTC
CASSSFSSGEQFF
>TRBD1|TRBV14|few|TRBJ2-7
TGTGCCAGCAGCCCCTACAGGGGGCAAGAGCAGTACTTC
CASSPYRGQEQYF
>-|TRBV25-1|-|TRBJ1-6
TGTGCCAGCAGTAAACACGAGGGACACTATAATTCACCCCTCCACTTT
CASSKHEGHYNSPLHF
>TRBD1|TRBV30|-|TRBJ1-6
TGTGCCTGGAGTTACAGGGGGAGCTCCTATAATTCACCCCTCCACTTT
CAWSYRGSSYNSPLHF
>-|TRBV7-8|-|TRBJ1-5
TGTGCCAGCAGCTTAGGGGCCAGGAACAATCAGCCCCAGCATTTT
CASSLGARNNQPQHF
>TRBD2|TRBV11-2|-|TRBJ2-3
TGTGCCAGCAGCGTCTCTAGCGGGAGCACAGATACGCAGTATTTT
CASSVSSGSTDTQYF
>-|TRBV29-1|-|TRBJ1-3
TGCAGCGCCCTATCCGGAAACACCATATATTTT
CSALSGNTIYF
>-|TRBV6-5|-|TRBJ2-5
TGTGCCAGCAGAGGGGGAGAAGGAGAGACCCAGTACTTC
CASRGGEGETQYF
>TRBD2|TRBV12-5|-|TRBJ2-1
TGTGCTAGTGGTTTGGACGGGAGGGCCTACAATGAGCAGTTCTTC
CASGLDGRAYNEQFF
>-|TRBV4-3|-|TRBJ1-1
TGCGCCAGCAGCCACACTAGCCGGGCCCTTAAGGGGATGAACACTGAAGCTTTCTTT
CASSHTSRALKGMNTEAFF
>TRBD1|TRBV6-1|-|TRBJ2-7
TGTGCCAGCAGTAGACAGGGAAGGAGCTACGAGCAGTACTTC
CASSRQGRSYEQYF
>TRBD2|TRBV19|-|TRBJ2-7
TGTGCCAGTAGTCCTCTGAAGCGGGGGTGCTCCTACGAGCAGTACTTC
CASSPLKRGCSYEQYF
>-|TRBV28|-|TRBJ2-3
TGTGCCAGCAGTTTTGTTGCAGACACAGATACGCAGTATTTT
CASSFVADTDTQYF
>-|TRBV29-1|-|TRBJ2-5
TGCAGCGTTGAGCAGAGCCTTAATATTTTCTATTGGGGCCTTCCGTCACAAGAGACCCAGTACTTC
CSVEQSLNIFYWGLPSQETQYF
>-|TRBV27|-|TRBJ1-5
TGTGCCAGCAGCCGAAGGGGAAGCAATCAGCCCCAGCATTTT
CASSRRGSNQPQHF
>-|TRBV4-3|-|TRBJ1-3
TGCGCCAGCAGCCAAGGCAGGGCCTCTGGAAACACCATATATTTT
CASSQGRASGNTIYF
>TRBD2|TRBV7-8|-|TRBJ2-7
TGTGCCAGCAGCCATGGACTAGCGGAGTACTACGAGCAGTACTTC
CASSHGLAEYYEQYF
>-|TRBV14|-|TRBJ2-3
TGTGCCAGCAGCAAACGCAGGGGACCCTTCACAGATACGCAGTATTTT
CASSKRRGPFTDTQYF
>TRBD1|TRBV4-3|-|TRBJ2-4
TGCGCCAGCAGCCAAGCTCGGTTTGAGAAAGACCGACAGGGCAGCAAAAACATTCAGTACTTC
CASSQARFEKDRQGSKNIQYF
>TRBD2|TRBV19|-|TRBJ2-1
TGTGCCAGTAGTGCCTCCACTAGCGGGAGTGACAATGAGCAGTTCTTC
CASSASTSGSDNEQFF
>TRBD2|TRBV30|-|TRBJ2-7
TGTGCCTGGAGCCCGACTAGCGCAACCTACGAGCAGTACTTC
CAWSPTSATYEQYF
>TRBD2|TRBV28|-|TRBJ2-7
TGTGCCAGCAGTCCCCCTCGGACTAGCGGGAGGCCCTACGAGCAGTACTTC
CASSPPRTSGRPYEQYF
>TRBD1|TRBV4-3|-|TRBJ1-3
TGCGCCAGCAGCCGCGCAAGGGGGCCGGCTGGAAACACCATATATTTT
CASSRARGPAGNTIYF
>-|TRBV27|-|TRBJ2-3
TGTGCCAGCACTCCCCGGACACCTAATAGCACAGATACGCAGTATTTT
CASTPRTPNSTDTQYF
>-|TRBV13|-|TRBJ1-1
TGTGCCAGCAGCTCCCCCGACGGGGGCACTGAAGCTTTCTTT
CASSSPDGGTEAFF
>-|TRBV18|-|TRBJ2-5
TGTGCCAGCTCTGAACTAGTCCAAGAGACCCAGTACTTC
CASSELVQETQYF
>TRBD2|TRBV7-6|-|TRBJ2-1
TGTGCCAGCAGCCGACGATTAAGCGGGAGAAAAAACTCCTACAATGAGCAGTTCTTC
CASSRRLSGRKNSYNEQFF
>TRBD1|TRBV7-9|-|TRBJ1-5
TGTGCCAGCAGCCCATTGGATCGGGACAGGTTCAATCAGCCCCAGCATTTT
CASSPLDRDRFNQPQHF
>TRBD1|TRBV4-3|-|TRBJ2-7
TGCGCCAGCAGCCAAGACGATCGACAGGGAGAGGTCTACGAGCAGTACTTC
CASSQDDRQGEVYEQYF
>-|TRBV10-2|-|TRBJ2-1
TGCGCCAGCAGTGCACGAACTTCCTACAATGAGCAGTTCTTC
CASSARTSYNEQFF
>TRBD1|TRBV6-1|-|TRBJ1-4
TGTGCCAGCAGAATCCACGACAGGGGTGATGAAAAACTGTTTTTT
CASRIHDRGDEKLFF
>-|TRBV4-3|-|TRBJ2-1
TGCGCCAGCAGCCAAGAGGAGGGGCCATCTCATGCCTACAATGAGCAGTTCTTC
CASSQEEGPSHAYNEQFF
>-|TRBV28|-|TRBJ1-2
TGTGCCAGCAGTTTTCGCTATGGCTACACCTTC
CASSFRYGYTF
>-|TRBV7-8|once|TRBJ2-7
TGTGCCAGCAGCTTAGTTGCAGAGAGGCGAGATTACGAGCAGTACTTC
CASSLVAERRDYEQYF
>TRBD1|TRBV28|-|TRBJ1-4
TGTGCCAGCAGTTACCCCTACCCCGGAGGACAGGTCCGCATTAATGAAAAACTGTTTTTT
CASSYPYPGGQVRINEKLFF
>-|TRBV28|-|TRBJ2-1
TGTGCCAGCAGTTGGAGGATTTACAATGAGCAGTTCTTC
CASSWRIYNEQFF